Presented here are 31 T cell receptor beta chains from one specimen sequenced in a study of shared clonotypes between healthy human individuals. Sequencing was performed with immunoSEQ multiplex PCR; in TCRdb, only in-frame clones are kept and a portion is missing. The table lists over 1.4 million clones, 95% to 97% of them singletons, with roughly 1.2% in the top ten. What was sequenced was naive CD4+ T cells sorted from blood. The subset is: CD45RA+ positively selected. The receptors shown here come from a man aged 25 to 45 in good health.

CDR3 DNA sequence: TGTGCCAGTAGTATGATACCGGGACAGGGATCCTACGAGCAGTACTTC. Translating it yields CASSMIPGQGSYEQYF. The chain couples TRBV19 to TRBJ2-7; TRBD1 matches at 9 bases. CDR3 size: 16 residues. Germline V gene data show CDR1 as LNHDA and CDR2 as SQIVND (reference sequence). Trimming took 3 bases from V and 1 from J; bases not matched to a gene: 7. Complete variable domain (other parts from reference TRBV19 and TRBJ2-7): DGGITQSPKYLFRKEGQNVTLSCEQNLNHDAMYWYRQDPGQGLRLIYYSQIVNDFQKGDIAEGYSVSREKKESFPLTVTSAQKNPTAFYLCASSMIPGQGSYEQYFGPGTRLTVT.

The CDR3 bases are TGTGCCAGCAGTGCCCGGGACAACTCTTACAAAGCTTTCTTT. Amino acid sequence: CASSARDNSYKAFF. The chain uses TRBV28 and TRBJ1-1, with D possibly TRBD1 on 6 matching bases. The V gene's germline CDR1 is MDHEN and CDR2 SYDVKM. Trimming took 5 bases from V and 9 from J, leaving 19 bases between them. The CDR3 extends over 14 amino acids.

The V and J genes are TRBV5-1 and TRBJ1-1; maybe TRBD1 (5 bases). Deletions cut 0 bases from V and 0 bases from J, with 12 bases between. Germline V gives CDR1 SGHRS, CDR2 YFSETQ. This CDR3 spans 16 amino acids. CDR3 coding DNA: TGCGCCAGCAGCTTGGGTTTGCAGGACATGAACACTGAAGCTTTCTTT. It yields the protein CASSLGLQDMNTEAFF.

The sample holds one count of this clone. The V call is TRBV7-9, the J call TRBJ2-5; 8 nucleotides agree with TRBD2. CDR3 length: 15 amino acids. CDR1 and CDR2 (germline): SEHNR, FQNEAQ (reference sequence). The ends lost 5 bases at V and 4 bases at J; junction bases unmatched: 9. The CDR3 sequence: CASSTGTRGGETQYF. CDR3 coding DNA: TGTGCCAGCAGCACCGGGACTAGAGGCGGAGAGACCCAGTACTTC.

The J gene is TRBJ1-1, the V gene TRBV6-6; no reliable D call. Germline-derived CDR1 and CDR2 are MNHNY and SVGAGI (reference sequence). Trimming left V 0 bases short and J 1 base short, with 9 bases between. The CDR3 length is 15 residues. The CDR3 here is CASSYSPGSNTEAFF. The CDR3 nucleotides read TGTGCCAGCAGTTACTCTCCGGGATCGAACACTGAAGCTTTCTTT.

This clone appeared a few times. The chain joins TRBV27 to TRBJ1-2, with unresolved D. Germline CDR1 reads MNHEY; CDR2 reads SMNVEV (reference sequence). With 4 bases removed from V and 4 bases from J, the gap between germline ends came to 13 bases. The CDR3 has 14 amino acids. DNA for the CDR3: TGTGCCAGCAGTTCTTACAGAAGTGGCTATGGCTACACCTTC. Amino acid sequence: CASSSYRSGYGYTF.

The gene calls are TRBV6-5 and TRBJ1-3; D is ambiguous. Trimming stripped 0 bases from V and 6 bases from J, with 9 bases between. This CDR3 has 14 residues. Germline CDR1 is MNHEY and CDR2 is SVGAGI. The CDR3 loop is CASSYSNIENTIYF. The CDR3 nucleotides are TGTGCCAGCAGTTACTCCAACATAGAAAACACCATATATTTT.

The chain carries TRBV5-4 and TRBJ1-3; D not resolved. Germline V gene lookup returns CDR1 SGHNT and CDR2 YYREEE (reference sequence). The length of the CDR3 is 16 residues. The V and J ends lost 0 bases and 3 bases respectively, with 13 bases between them. The CDR3 DNA reads as TGTGCCAGCAGCTTGGAAGGGCTGATAGGTGGAAACACCATATATTTT. Protein: CASSLEGLIGGNTIYF.

V is TRBV19 and J is TRBJ2-7, with D perhaps given as TRBD1 or TRBD2 (6 bases each). Trimming took off 4 bases at V and 3 bases at J, with 10 bases between the two ends. From germline, CDR1 is LNHDA and CDR2 SQIVND (reference sequence). The CDR3 runs to 13 residues. CDR3: CASSRRDNYEQYF. The DNA for the CDR3 is TGTGCCAGTAGTAGGAGGGACAACTACGAGCAGTACTTC.

This clone has only one observation. The chain recombines TRBV9 with TRBJ2-3; D possibly corresponds to TRBD1 (5 bases). V gave up 2 bases and J gave up 2 bases, with 15 bases separating them. Germline V gene data show CDR1 as SGDLS and CDR2 as YYNGEE. The CDR3 runs 16 residues. In nucleotides, the CDR3 is TGTGCCAGCAGCGTCACAGACAGCTACCCCACAGATACGCAGTATTTT. This gives the protein CASSVTDSYPTDTQYF.

J is TRBJ2-2 and V is TRBV15; D is unclear. The CDR3 spans 12 residues. The germline gives CDR1 LNHNV, CDR2 YYDKDF (reference sequence). Trimming left V 5 bases short and J 4 bases short, with 5 bases between. DNA of the CDR3: TGTGCCACCAGCGGAAGCACCGGGGAGCTGTTTTTT. Encoded protein: CATSGSTGELFF. The full variable domain, in which reference TRBV15 and TRBJ2-2 provide the parts outside the CDR3, is DAMVIQNPRYQVTQFGKPVTLSCSQTLNHNVMYWYQQKSSQAPKLLFHYYDKDFNNEADTPDNFQSRRPNTSFCFLDIRSPGLGDTAMYLCATSGSTGELFFGEGSRLTVL.

In its sample, this clone was seen a few times. The rearrangement joins TRBV29-1 to TRBJ1-2, with a possible D match to TRBD1 (5 bases). Germline CDR1 and CDR2: SQVTM and ANQGSEA. The length of the CDR3 is 15 residues. V was trimmed by 5 bases and J by 4 bases, leaving 20 bases between them. The CDR3 sequence: CSVRDGGDLGYGYTF. In DNA, the CDR3 is TGCAGCGTTCGGGATGGAGGGGACTTAGGCTATGGCTACACCTTC.

The rearrangement links TRBV5-1 to TRBJ2-2; D remains unclear. CDR3 size: 14 residues. Germline V lookup: CDR1 SGHRS, CDR2 YFSETQ. Trimming cost V 2 bases and J 0 bases, with 5 bases left between them. CDR3: CASSFRTNTGELFF. CDR3 bases: TGCGCCAGCAGCTTTAGAACGAACACCGGGGAGCTGTTTTTT.

About this clone: The same CDR3 is also encoded by other DNA sequences in this sample. The chain couples TRBV28 to TRBJ2-7; D call uncertain. CDR1 is MDHEN and CDR2 is SYDVKM in the germline V gene. CDR3 length: 11 amino acids. V shed 6 bases and J shed 4 bases, with 7 bases lying between them. The CDR3 DNA sequence: TGTGCCAGCAGGGAAGAGTACGAGCAGTACTTC. It specifies CASREEYEQYF.

The chain recombines TRBV11-2 with TRBJ2-7; no reliable D call. The CDR3 sequence is 17 residues long. Germline-derived CDR1 and CDR2 are SGHAT and FQNNGV. V was clipped by 4 bases and J by 0 bases, with 19 bases between them. Here the CDR3 reads CASSSKIYDSYSYEQYF. The CDR3, as DNA: TGTGCCAGCAGCTCAAAAATTTATGATAGTTACTCCTACGAGCAGTACTTC. Complete variable domain (other parts from reference TRBV11-2 and TRBJ2-7): EAGVAQSPRYKIIEKRQSVAFWCNPISGHATLYWYQQILGQGPKLLIQFQNNGVVDDSQLPKDRFSAERLKGVDSTLKIQPAKLEDSAVYLCASSSKIYDSYSYEQYFGPGTRLTVT.

The V call is TRBV21-1, the J call TRBJ2-7; the table gives TRBD1 as D, unverified against the DNA. TRBV21-1 is annotated as a pseudogene. The CDR3 totals 15 residues. The CDR3: CASSRAGTNSYEQYF. CDR3 bases: TGTGCCAGCAGCAGAGCCGGGACAAACTCCTACGAGCAGTACTTC.

This chain links TRBV5-5 with TRBJ2-5; D unresolved. Germline assignment: CDR1 SGHKS and CDR2 YYEKEE (reference sequence). The CDR3 consists of 13 residues. Trimming took off 0 bases at V and 2 bases at J, with 5 bases between the two ends. The CDR3 sequence: CASSLAPQETQYF. The DNA of the CDR3 is TGTGCCAGCAGCTTGGCACCACAAGAGACCCAGTACTTC. The full variable domain, its missing parts supplied by reference TRBV5-5 and TRBJ2-5, is DAGVTQSPTHLIKTRGQQVTLRCSPISGHKSVSWYQQVLGQGPQFIFQYYEKEERGRGNFPDRFSARQFPNYSSELNVNALLLGDSALYLCASSLAPQETQYFGPGTRLLVL.

The genes are TRBV11-2 and TRBJ2-3; weak D call: TRBD2 (5 bases). Germline assignment: CDR1 SGHAT and CDR2 FQNNGV. The CDR3 length is 13 residues. Trimming removed 6 bases from V and 2 bases from J, with 9 bases in between. The CDR3 loop reads CASRGVYTDTQYF. The CDR3 DNA reads as TGTGCCAGCAGGGGAGTCTACACAGATACGCAGTATTTT. Based on the CDR3 plus reference TRBV11-2 and TRBJ2-3, the full variable domain is EAGVAQSPRYKIIEKRQSVAFWCNPISGHATLYWYQQILGQGPKLLIQFQNNGVVDDSQLPKDRFSAERLKGVDSTLKIQPAKLEDSAVYLCASRGVYTDTQYFGPGTRLTVL.

This chain connects TRBV7-2 to TRBJ2-7; 9 bases agree with TRBD2. Germline CDR1 is SGHTA and CDR2 is FQGNSA. CDR3 length equals 15 residues. V shed 1 base, J shed 7 bases, and the junction held 8 bases outside the gene matches. CDR3 in amino acids: CASSLEAGGSREQYF. CDR3 nucleotide sequence: TGTGCCAGCAGCTTAGAAGCGGGAGGCTCTCGGGAGCAGTACTTC.

The chain employs TRBV28 and TRBJ2-3; D ambiguous. The CDR3 sequence is 13 residues long. V gave up 6 bases and J gave up 2 bases, with 9 bases separating them. Germline CDR1 and CDR2: MDHEN and SYDVKM. The CDR3, as DNA: TGTGCCAGCAGGTCAGGCGCCACAGATACGCAGTATTTT. This gives the protein CASRSGATDTQYF. Together with reference TRBV28 and TRBJ2-3, the CDR3 gives the full variable domain: DVKVTQSSRYLVKRTGEKVFLECVQDMDHENMFWYRQDPGLGLRLIYFSYDVKMKEKGDIPEGYSVSREKKERFSLILESASTNQTSMYLCASRSGATDTQYFGPGTRLTVL.

The chain couples TRBV5-6 to TRBJ1-1; D not resolved. Deletions cut 4 bases from V and 1 base from J, with 11 bases between. The germline gives CDR1 SGHDT, CDR2 YYEEEE. There are 14 residues in the CDR3. The CDR3 reads CASSVGGRNTEAFF. The CDR3 DNA follows: TGTGCCAGCAGCGTGGGCGGGAGGAACACTGAAGCTTTCTTT.

J is TRBJ1-4 and V is TRBV10-3; 9 bases are a match to TRBD1. Germline CDR1 reads ENHRY; CDR2 reads SYGVKD. This CDR3 has 13 amino acids. Trimming removed 6 bases from V and 7 bases from J; junction bases left unmatched: 3. The CDR3 DNA is TGTGCCATCAGGGGACAGGGTGGTGAAAAACTGTTTTTT. Translated, it gives CAIRGQGGEKLFF.

This chain joins TRBV20-1 and TRBJ2-1; 9 bases are a match to TRBD2. This CDR3 has 11 residues. CDR1 is DFQATT and CDR2 is SNEGSKA in the germline V gene (reference sequence). CDR3 coding DNA: TGCAGAGCGACTAGCGGCAATGAGCAGTTCTTC. Translation: CRATSGNEQFF.

CDR3 sequence: CASRSGTSGSAHEQFF. CDR3 coding DNA: TGTGCCAGCAGGTCCGGGACTAGCGGCAGCGCCCATGAGCAGTTCTTC. The genes are TRBV7-9 and TRBJ2-1, with TRBD2 identical over 11 bases. The CDR3 totals 16 residues. Germline CDR1 is SEHNR and CDR2 is FQNEAQ (reference sequence). Trimming removed 6 bases from V and 8 bases from J; junction bases left unmatched: 12.

The chain joins TRBV7-3 to TRBJ2-2; 7 bases align to TRBD2. The CDR3 extends over 16 amino acids. After removal of 0 bases from V and 2 bases from J, the junction contained 3 bases not matched to a gene. Looked up from germline, CDR1 is SGHTA and CDR2 is FQGTGA. CDR3: CASSLTPGLNTGELFF. CDR3 in DNA: TGTGCCAGCAGCTTAACCCCGGGACTAAACACCGGGGAGCTGTTTTTT.

V usage is TRBV5-8 and J usage is TRBJ2-1; D not resolved. V gave up 1 base and J gave up 5 bases, with 13 bases separating them. CDR1 is SGHTS and CDR2 is YDEGEE in the germline V gene. The CDR3 runs 15 residues. DNA of the CDR3: TGTGCCAGCAGCTTGAGAAGTCGCGGCGACAATGAGCAGTTCTTC. Translated, it gives CASSLRSRGDNEQFF. The variable domain in full, completed from reference TRBV5-8 and TRBJ2-1, reads EAGVTQSPTHLIKTRGQQATLRCSPISGHTSVYWYQQALGLGLQFLLWYDEGEERNRGNFPPRFSGRQFPNYSSELNVNALELEDSALYLCASSLRSRGDNEQFFGPGTRLTVL.

The V call is TRBV5-4, the J call TRBJ2-7; a weak D match, TRBD1 (6 bases). This CDR3 contains 14 residues. V lost 3 bases and J 0 bases, leaving 10 bases between the germline ends. Germline CDR1 is SGHNT and CDR2 is YYREEE (reference sequence). This CDR3 reads CASSSGQSSYEQYF. DNA for the CDR3: TGTGCCAGCAGCTCCGGACAGAGCTCCTACGAGCAGTACTTC.

This clone is a singleton in its sample. V gene TRBV25-1 combines with J gene TRBJ2-5; 7 bases map to TRBD2. Germline V gene data show CDR1 as MGHDK and CDR2 as SYGVNS. CDR3 size: 14 residues. The V gene end was trimmed by 7 bases and the J gene end by 9 bases; junction bases not matched to a gene: 14. The CDR3 DNA reads TGTGCCAGCATGGGGGGGACGGATGATACGGCCCAGTACTTC. This sequence encodes CASMGGTDDTAQYF.

The chain couples TRBV14 to TRBJ2-7; D is unclear. Trimming removed 6 bases from V and 9 bases from J, with 12 bases in between. This CDR3 comprises 11 residues. Germline V gene data show CDR1 as SGHDN and CDR2 as FVKESK. CDR3 loop: CASSHSTSQYF. As DNA, the CDR3 is TGTGCCAGCAGTCACTCCACCTCGCAGTACTTC. Full variable domain (missing parts from reference TRBV14 and TRBJ2-7): EAGVTQFPSHSVIEKGQTVTLRCDPISGHDNLYWYRRVMGKEIKFLLHFVKESKQDESGMPNNRFLAERTGGTYSTLKVQPAELEDSGVYFCASSHSTSQYFGPGTRLTVT.

Of note for this clone: The germline gene is not matched at one end of the junction; a read error may be the cause. The CDR3 spells CASSTTRSSPHF. DNA for the CDR3: TGTGCCAGCAGTACAACCAGGTCCTCCCCCCACTTC. The chain has TRBV6-1 and TRBJ2-7; D is ambiguous. The CDR3 runs to 12 residues. Germline CDR1 MNHNS, CDR2 SASEGT.

CDR3 amino acids: CASSSQAGALYEQYF. CDR3 bases: TGTGCCAGCAGCTCTCAAGCGGGAGCTCTCTACGAGCAGTACTTC. The chain is built from TRBV28 and TRBJ2-7, with 8 bases matching TRBD2. The J segment lost 3 bases and the V segment lost 6 bases, leaving 10 bases of the junction unmatched. This CDR3 is built from 15 residues. CDR1 MDHEN and CDR2 SYDVKM come from the germline V gene.